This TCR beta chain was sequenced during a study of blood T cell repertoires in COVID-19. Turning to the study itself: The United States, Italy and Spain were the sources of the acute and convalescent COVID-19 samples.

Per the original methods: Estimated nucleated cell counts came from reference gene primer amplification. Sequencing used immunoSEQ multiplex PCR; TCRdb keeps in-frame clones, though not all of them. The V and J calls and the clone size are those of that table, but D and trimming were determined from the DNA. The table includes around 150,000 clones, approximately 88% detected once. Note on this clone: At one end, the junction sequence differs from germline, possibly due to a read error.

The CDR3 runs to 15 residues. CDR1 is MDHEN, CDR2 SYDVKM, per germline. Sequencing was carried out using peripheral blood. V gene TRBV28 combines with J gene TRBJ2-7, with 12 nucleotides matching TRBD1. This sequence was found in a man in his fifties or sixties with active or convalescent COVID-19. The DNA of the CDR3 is TGTGCCAACAGTCCATCCGGGACAGGGGGCAACGAGCAGTACTTC. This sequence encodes CANSPSGTGGNEQYF.